This is a list of T cell receptor beta chains from one sample in a study of T cell responses to AZD1222 COVID-19 vaccine. Some clones are missing from TCRdb's copy, which holds only in-frame ones; the method was immunoSEQ multiplex PCR. This table has about 92,000 clones, about nine tenths appearing once. Material: peripheral blood, obtained on day 0 of AZD1222 vaccination. The receptors were gathered from an adult in good health. CDR3s include the opening cysteine and the closing phenylalanine or tryptophan. Fields, in order: clone size, J gene, V gene, CDR3 protein. The size field is filled for only some rows; it gives once, few, many or a size class.

clone size: .; J gene: TRBJ2-7; V gene: TRBV10-3; CDR3 protein: CAISESGGDEQYF
clone size: .; J gene: TRBJ2-5; V gene: TRBV7-7; CDR3 protein: CASTKVTGQETQYF
clone size: .; J gene: TRBJ1-3; V gene: TRBV5-1; CDR3 protein: CASSGTGDSNTIYF
clone size: few; J gene: TRBJ2-2; V gene: TRBV18; CDR3 protein: CASSLTNTGELFF
clone size: .; J gene: TRBJ2-7; V gene: TRBV20-1; CDR3 protein: CSARGAYEQYF
clone size: .; J gene: TRBJ2-7; V gene: TRBV23-1; CDR3 protein: CGKGTGGPVREQYF
clone size: .; J gene: TRBJ1-5; V gene: TRBV3-1/TRBV3-2; CDR3 protein: CASSQGSGAGQPQHF
clone size: .; J gene: TRBJ1-1; V gene: TRBV7-2; CDR3 protein: CASRTGPTDTEAFF
clone size: .; J gene: TRBJ1-1; V gene: TRBV7-6; CDR3 protein: CASSLSGGTEAFF
clone size: .; J gene: TRBJ2-1; V gene: TRBV3-1/TRBV3-2; CDR3 protein: CASSQGGAANEQFF
clone size: once; J gene: TRBJ1-6; V gene: TRBV19; CDR3 protein: CASSIDQGSGSPLHF
clone size: .; J gene: TRBJ2-2; V gene: TRBV7-9; CDR3 protein: CASSRGQGAATGELFF
clone size: once; J gene: TRBJ2-1; V gene: TRBV27; CDR3 protein: CASSWRRGGLDEQFF
clone size: few; J gene: TRBJ1-3; V gene: TRBV12-3/TRBV12-4; CDR3 protein: CASSLFVGNTIYF
clone size: .; J gene: TRBJ1-6; V gene: TRBV23-1; CDR3 protein: CASSPGRGHNSPLHF
clone size: .; J gene: TRBJ1-5; V gene: TRBV5-5; CDR3 protein: CASSLWVGGDQPQHF
clone size: .; J gene: TRBJ1-5; V gene: TRBV19; CDR3 protein: CASSRGQDPNQPQHF
clone size: .; J gene: TRBJ2-7; V gene: TRBV4-1; CDR3 protein: CASSQDPRESAYEQYF
clone size: .; J gene: TRBJ1-2; V gene: TRBV5-6; CDR3 protein: CASSLWPGPYTF
clone size: .; J gene: TRBJ2-1; V gene: TRBV10-3; CDR3 protein: CAISTDSYNEQFF
clone size: .; J gene: TRBJ2-7; V gene: TRBV20-1; CDR3 protein: CSARRENEQYF
clone size: .; J gene: TRBJ2-1; V gene: TRBV5-1; CDR3 protein: CASPAIQTYNEQFF
clone size: .; J gene: TRBJ1-5; V gene: TRBV28; CDR3 protein: CASSLAGGNQPQHF
clone size: once; J gene: TRBJ2-7; V gene: TRBV19; CDR3 protein: CASSIGQERHEQYF
clone size: .; J gene: TRBJ1-5; V gene: TRBV12-5; CDR3 protein: CASGLGQPTQPQHF
clone size: .; J gene: TRBJ1-5; V gene: TRBV6-2/TRBV6-3; CDR3 protein: CASSYSRDQPQHF
clone size: .; J gene: TRBJ1-1; V gene: TRBV6-5; CDR3 protein: CASSGGHTAEAFF
clone size: .; J gene: TRBJ2-3; V gene: TRBV9; CDR3 protein: CASSVTSQTSTDTQYF
clone size: .; J gene: TRBJ2-3; V gene: TRBV5-1; CDR3 protein: CASSISGTSTDTQYF
clone size: .; J gene: TRBJ2-1; V gene: TRBV5-1; CDR3 protein: CASSTDGHNEQFF
clone size: .; J gene: TRBJ1-2; V gene: TRBV18; CDR3 protein: CASSPKAGSVSDGYTF
clone size: few; J gene: TRBJ2-2; V gene: TRBV7-7; CDR3 protein: CASRAGTSKTGELFF
clone size: .; J gene: TRBJ2-1; V gene: TRBV7-2; CDR3 protein: CASTPERARVNEQFF
clone size: .; J gene: TRBJ2-5; V gene: TRBV2; CDR3 protein: CASSVGTGGSGIETQYF
clone size: .; J gene: TRBJ1-3; V gene: TRBV7-6; CDR3 protein: CASSLQRSGNTIYF
clone size: .; J gene: TRBJ2-1; V gene: TRBV25-1; CDR3 protein: CASSERAGRVGEQFF
clone size: once; J gene: TRBJ2-1; V gene: TRBV7-8; CDR3 protein: CASSPAGREGVEQFF
clone size: .; J gene: TRBJ2-7; V gene: TRBV3-1/TRBV3-2; CDR3 protein: CASSQGYRVVEQYF
clone size: once; J gene: TRBJ2-2; V gene: TRBV10-3; CDR3 protein: CAISDRGAAAGELFF
clone size: .; J gene: TRBJ1-2; V gene: TRBV28; CDR3 protein: CASSGTYGYTF
clone size: .; J gene: TRBJ2-1; V gene: TRBV29-1; CDR3 protein: CSVGDNSYNEQFF
clone size: .; J gene: TRBJ2-5; V gene: TRBV3-1/TRBV3-2; CDR3 protein: CASSQEGLAGVEGQYF
clone size: .; J gene: TRBJ1-1; V gene: TRBV7-9; CDR3 protein: CASSPWGGFTEAFF
clone size: .; J gene: TRBJ1-1; V gene: TRBV28; CDR3 protein: CASSLFRAGSGNTEAFF
clone size: .; J gene: TRBJ2-4; V gene: TRBV2; CDR3 protein: CASSFRGKNIQYF
clone size: .; J gene: TRBJ1-1; V gene: TRBV2; CDR3 protein: CASSEDRTMNTEAFF
clone size: .; J gene: TRBJ2-5; V gene: TRBV10-3; CDR3 protein: CAISDPSGTGETQYF
clone size: .; J gene: TRBJ1-2; V gene: TRBV24-1; CDR3 protein: CATSDIRGGGGYTF
clone size: .; J gene: TRBJ2-5; V gene: TRBV4-1; CDR3 protein: CASSQGSGTGAETQYF
clone size: few; J gene: TRBJ1-1; V gene: TRBV7-3; CDR3 protein: CASSSDRGTEAFF
clone size: .; J gene: TRBJ2-3; V gene: TRBV7-3; CDR3 protein: CASSVISGNTDTQYF
clone size: once; J gene: TRBJ2-2; V gene: TRBV4-1; CDR3 protein: CASSQERGPSGNTGELFF
clone size: .; J gene: TRBJ1-2; V gene: TRBV7-2; CDR3 protein: CASSPMRDTSGYTF
clone size: .; J gene: TRBJ1-2; V gene: TRBV7-9; CDR3 protein: CAGSGYTF
clone size: .; J gene: TRBJ1-1; V gene: TRBV3-1/TRBV3-2; CDR3 protein: CASSLGDRAGAFF
clone size: .; J gene: TRBJ2-5; V gene: TRBV28; CDR3 protein: CASSFRETQYF
clone size: .; J gene: TRBJ2-1; V gene: TRBV18; CDR3 protein: CASSPQGGYNEQFF
clone size: .; J gene: TRBJ2-1; V gene: TRBV5-1; CDR3 protein: CASSLKTGSNEQFF
clone size: once; J gene: TRBJ1-6; V gene: TRBV28; CDR3 protein: CASSMDGGLRSPLHF